A selection of T cell receptor beta chains follows, all from one sample in a study of regulatory T cells in long-lasting Graves disease. MiXCR was run by TCRdb on the multiplex PCR reads, yielding one entry per CDR3 protein. This sample has 200,000 to 250,000 distinct CDR3 sequences, with 15% to 20% found just once. In addition, the sample was reused for a study of T cells in Graves' hyperthyroidism and ophthalmopathy.

The material was peripheral blood mononuclear cells (PBMCs), obtained at new diagnosis, from a patient treated with antithyroid drugs. These receptors all come from a woman aged 25-40 years with Graves disease. The CDR3 runs from the conserved cysteine through the conserved F or W. The D gene is left open where the match is weak. Clone sizes are given selectively: once, few, many, or a class where the clone is expanded.

TRBJ2-2 | many | TRBV20-1 | TRBD2 | TGCAGTGCTAGAGATCCACTAGCGGGGGGCCCTGGCGGGGAGCTGTTTTTT | CSARDPLAGGPGGELFF
TRBJ1-6 | many | TRBV7-9 | - | TGTGCCAGCAGCTTAGATTTCACGGACTCACCCCTCCACTTT | CASSLDFTDSPLHF
TRBJ1-2 | many | TRBV6-2/TRBV6-3 | TRBD1 | TGTGCCAGCAGTTACTCGTACCCCAAGACAGGGCATGGCTACACCTTC | CASSYSYPKTGHGYTF
TRBJ1-1 | few | TRBV11-2 | - | TGTGCCAGCAGTTTACGGCGCGAGGGCGAAGCTTTCTTT | CASSLRREGEAFF
TRBJ1-1 | many | TRBV3-1 | - | TGTGCCAGCAGCCAAGTGCAGGGGTTAGAAGCTTTCTTT | CASSQVQGLEAFF
TRBJ2-3 | - | TRBV6-5 | TRBD2 | TGTGCCAGCAGTTACGAGGTGGCGGGAGGAGGCGATACGCAGTATTTT | CASSYEVAGGGDTQYF
TRBJ2-7 | - | TRBV4-2 | - | TGTGCCAGCAGTCCCGGGGTGCCTAAACTCTACGAGCAGTACTTC | CASSPGVPKLYEQYF
TRBJ2-1 | many | TRBV3-1 | TRBD2 | TGTGCCAGCAGCCAAACGGGAGGGAGTATTAATGAGCAGTTCTTC | CASSQTGGSINEQFF
TRBJ1-5 | - | TRBV2 | TRBD1 | TGTGCCAGCAGTGAGGAGGGACAGGGGGTCGGCAATCAGCCCCAGCATTTT | CASSEEGQGVGNQPQHF
TRBJ1-3 | - | TRBV6-4 | - | TGTGCCAGCACCCTCTTGGGTGCAGGGAAAGCGGAGAGGACTGGAAACACCATATATTTT | CASTLLGAGKAERTGNTIYF
TRBJ1-4 | many | TRBV6-1 | TRBD1 | TGTGCCAGCAGCAACAGACAGGGATGGGAAAAACTGTTTTTT | CASSNRQGWEKLFF
TRBJ2-7 | many | TRBV4-2 | TRBD2 | TGTGCCAGCAGCCGAACGACGGGGGGAACCTACGAGCAGTACTTC | CASSRTTGGTYEQYF
TRBJ2-7 | many | TRBV30 | - | TGTGCCTGGAGTGTTCCAGTAGGGGCAAGGTCCTACGAGCAGTACTTC | CAWSVPVGARSYEQYF
TRBJ1-6 | - | TRBV9 | TRBD1 | TGTGCCAGCAGCATGAGGGACAGGGGCGGTAATTCACCCCTCCACTTT | CASSMRDRGGNSPLHF
TRBJ1-2 | many | TRBV30 | - | TGTGCCTGGAGCGTAACCCGGTATGGCGGGGAGGGCTACACCTTC | CAWSVTRYGGEGYTF
TRBJ1-2 | many | TRBV7-8 | TRBD1 | TGTGCCAGCAGCTCGACAGGGCGGCAGAACTATGGCTACACCTTC | CASSSTGRQNYGYTF
TRBJ2-3 | many | TRBV5-1 | TRBD2 | TGCGCCAGCAGCCCGAGAACTAGCGGCGCAGGTTTTACGCAGTATTTT | CASSPRTSGAGFTQYF
TRBJ1-3 | many | TRBV7-2 | - | TGTGCCAGCAGCTTAGAGCGCGTCTCTGGAAACACCATATATTTT | CASSLERVSGNTIYF
TRBJ1-5 | many | TRBV19 | TRBD1 | TGTGCCAGTAGTACCCGGACAGGGTCCAATCAGCCCCAGCATTTT | CASSTRTGSNQPQHF
TRBJ1-2 | many | TRBV19 | - | TGTGCCAGTAGTATGAGGCAGGCCTTATACTATGGCTACACCTTC | CASSMRQALYYGYTF
TRBJ2-1 | - | TRBV7-9 | TRBD2 | TGTGCCAGCAGCGTATTAGAGGGGACTAGCGGGGGGCCGGCCTACTACAATGAGCAGTTCTTC | CASSVLEGTSGGPAYYNEQFF
TRBJ1-1 | - | TRBV28 | - | TGTGCCAGCAGTCCTCCGACAGGCTCGCCGATGAACACTGAAGCTTTCTTT | CASSPPTGSPMNTEAFF
TRBJ1-3 | many | TRBV6-1 | - | TGTGCCAGCAGCCTGCCGGTCGGAAACACCATATATTTT | CASSLPVGNTIYF
TRBJ1-5 | many | TRBV4-1 | - | TGTGCCAGCAGTCCGGGAGATAGCAATCAGCCCCAGCATTTT | CASSPGDSNQPQHF
TRBJ2-3 | - | TRBV4-1 | TRBD1 | TGCGCCAGCAGCCTAGGGGACAGGGGGACAGATACGCAGTATTTT | CASSLGDRGTDTQYF
TRBJ1-4 | - | TRBV6-1 | - | TGTGCCAGCAGCCTCGGACAAAGTAATGAAAAACTGTTTTTT | CASSLGQSNEKLFF
TRBJ1-5 | - | TRBV12-3/TRBV12-4 | TRBD1 | TGTGCCAGTAACATTCCGGGACAGGATTACCCCCAGCATTTT | CASNIPGQDYPQHF
TRBJ1-2 | once | TRBV7-2 | - | TGTGCCAGCAGCAAGAGCGGGCTTTGGGGTGGCTACACCTTC | CASSKSGLWGGYTF
TRBJ2-3 | few | TRBV7-9 | TRBD2 | TGTGCCAGCAGCCCCCGAAACCTTCGACTAGCCCCAGATACGCAGTATTTT | CASSPRNLRLAPDTQYF
TRBJ1-1 | many | TRBV6-1 | - | TGTGCCAGCAGACTCGTGGGGAGCACTGAAGCTTTCTTT | CASRLVGSTEAFF
TRBJ1-2 | many | TRBV18 | - | TGTGCCAGCTCACCACAAGACGGGAACTATGGCTACACCTTC | CASSPQDGNYGYTF
TRBJ2-7 | many | TRBV20-1 | TRBD2 | TGCAGTGCTAGAAGCTCTAGCGGACTTACTTACGAGCAGTACTTC | CSARSSSGLTYEQYF
TRBJ2-6 | - | TRBV2 | - | TGTGCCAGCAGGATACAGGACTCTGGGGCCAACGTCCTGACTTTC | CASRIQDSGANVLTF
TRBJ1-2 | many | TRBV30 | - | TGTGCCTGGAGTGTACTGGGGCGCCATGGCTACACCTTC | CAWSVLGRHGYTF
TRBJ1-2 | - | TRBV29-1 | TRBD1 | TGCAGCGTTGACGATTGGGACAGAAACTATGGCTACACCTTC | CSVDDWDRNYGYTF
TRBJ1-6 | - | TRBV10-2 | TRBD1 | TGCGCCAGCAGTGAGCCGGGACAGGGGATTTCACCCCTCCACTTT | CASSEPGQGISPLHF
TRBJ2-3 | many | TRBV28 | - | TGTGCCAGCAGTCAACCCCCGGGGACAGATACGCAGTATTTT | CASSQPPGTDTQYF
TRBJ2-3 | many | TRBV28 | - | TGTGCCAGCAGGCTGGCGGCGTACAGCCCTAGCACAGATACGCAGTATTTT | CASRLAAYSPSTDTQYF
TRBJ1-2 | few | TRBV19 | - | TGTGCCAGTATATCGGGGTCTTACGGCTACACCTTC | CASISGSYGYTF
TRBJ2-7 | few | TRBV5-1 | - | TGCGCCAGCAGCTGGCAAACGAGCTCCTACGAGCAGTACTTC | CASSWQTSSYEQYF
TRBJ2-1 | many | TRBV6-1 | TRBD1 | TGTGCCTCCTACTCCCGGGACAGGTCGAATGAGCAGTTCTTC | CASYSRDRSNEQFF
TRBJ2-7 | many | TRBV27 | TRBD2 | TGTGCCAGCAGGGTGACGGGGAGGGAGAACTACGAGCAGTACTTC | CASRVTGRENYEQYF
TRBJ2-1 | many | TRBV12-3/TRBV12-4 | - | TGTGCCAGCAGTTTAGTTCGACCAAAGACAGGCCCCAATGAGCAGTTCTTC | CASSLVRPKTGPNEQFF
TRBJ2-4 | many | TRBV2 | - | TGTGCCAGCAGTGGGGGTTACACTCAGTACTTC | CASSGGYTQYF
TRBJ1-2 | many | TRBV20-1 | - | TGCAGTGCTATTGACAAGAACTATGGCTACACCTTC | CSAIDKNYGYTF
TRBJ1-2 | many | TRBV18 | - | TGTGCCAGCTCACCTTACGGGGCTCACAACTATGGCTACACCTTC | CASSPYGAHNYGYTF
TRBJ2-5 | - | TRBV2 | - | TGTGCCAGCCAGAAACTAGAGACCCAGTACTTC | CASQKLETQYF
TRBJ1-1 | many | TRBV10-3 | - | TGTGCCATCAGTGAGCGGGGGGGGCGCCATGGAGCTTTCTTT | CAISERGGRHGAFF
TRBJ1-5 | many | TRBV11-3 | - | TGTGCCAGCAGCTTAGCCCGGGCGGGGGCTAATCAGCCCCAGCATTTT | CASSLARAGANQPQHF
TRBJ1-5 | many | TRBV30 | - | TGTGCCTGGAGTGTTCCTAATCAGCCCCAGCATTTT | CAWSVPNQPQHF
TRBJ1-6 | many | TRBV30 | TRBD1 | TGTGCCTGGACCGCGGACAGGGGGTTTTTACCCCTCCACTTT | CAWTADRGFLPLHF
TRBJ1-2 | many | TRBV30 | - | TGTGCCTGGAGACAAATGGAGGCAGGCTATGGCTACACCTTC | CAWRQMEAGYGYTF
TRBJ2-1 | - | TRBV4-1 | TRBD2 | TGCGCCAGCAGCCAAGCAACTAGCGGACTGTACAATGAGCAGTTCTTC | CASSQATSGLYNEQFF
TRBJ2-1 | many | TRBV4-1 | - | TGCGCCAGCAGCCTGATGAGGGGTCCCTACAATGAGCAGTTCTTC | CASSLMRGPYNEQFF
TRBJ2-1 | - | TRBV20-1 | TRBD2 | TGCAGTGCTTTGTTACCGACTAGCGCTTCCTACAATGAGCAGTTCTTC | CSALLPTSASYNEQFF
TRBJ1-4 | - | TRBV7-6 | - | TGTGCCAGCAGCTATAGCCCCCGGGGGCTGGTTGAAAAACTGTTTTTT | CASSYSPRGLVEKLFF
TRBJ1-4 | many | TRBV28 | - | TGTGCCAGCAGTTTAATTCCGGGCGAAGAACTGTTTTTT | CASSLIPGEELFF
TRBJ2-3 | - | TRBV12-3/TRBV12-4 | TRBD2 | TGTGCCAGCAGGCTAGCGGGAGGGCTATCAGATACGCAGTATTTT | CASRLAGGLSDTQYF
TRBJ2-1 | once | TRBV20-1 | TRBD2 | TGCAGTGCTCCAGCGGGGGGGGGCAATGAGCAGTTCTTC | CSAPAGGGNEQFF